The 23 T cell receptor beta chains reported below all come from one sample, sequenced in a study of technical replicates of blood from a few donors (dated by TCRdb to the late 2010s). Library prep was done by the immunoSEQ multiplex PCR assay. Not all clones reach the TCRdb copy of this immuneACCESS table, which keeps in-frame sequences only. Checked studies attribute under half of the gap to unresolved V genes and leave the rest unexplained. The sample has some 87,000 clones on record, roughly 96% of them singletons. Clones ranked in the top ten supply roughly 0.35% of the sample. The sample consisted of T cells isolated from PBMCs. The origin of the receptors is a human donor in good health.

The chain recombines TRBV10-3 with TRBJ2-1, with D hard to call. From germline, CDR1 is ENHRY and CDR2 SYGVKD. The CDR3 is 14 residues long. V lost 6 bases to trimming and J lost 1 base, with 10 bases between them. The CDR3, as DNA: TGTGCCATCAGCGAATCTAGGTCCTACAATGAGCAGTTCTTC. This encodes CAISESRSYNEQFF.

The rearrangement links TRBV11-2 to TRBJ2-5; TRBD2 aligns across 9 bases. Germline lookup yields CDR1 SGHAT and CDR2 FQNNGV. V dropped 1 base and J dropped 0; count of bases not matched to a gene: 3. This CDR3 comprises 16 residues. CDR3: CASSLGVAGDQETQYF. The CDR3, as DNA: TGTGCCAGCAGCTTAGGAGTAGCGGGGGACCAAGAGACCCAGTACTTC.

The chain has TRBV11-2 and TRBJ2-3, with a tentative D call TRBD2 (5 bases). Germline loops: CDR1 SGHAT, CDR2 FQNNGV. The CDR3 runs to 15 residues. The ends were cut back, 0 bases at V and 2 bases at J, with 9 bases in the middle. DNA of the CDR3: TGTGCCAGCAGCTTAGAGCGGGCCTACACAGATACGCAGTATTTT. This sequence encodes CASSLERAYTDTQYF.

The genes are TRBV7-8 and TRBJ2-3; 9 bases align to TRBD2. V was pared by 8 bases and J by 4 bases, with 7 bases of the junction left unmatched. Germline V gene sequence: CDR1 SGHVS, CDR2 FQNEAQ. The CDR3 totals 14 residues. CDR3 amino acids: CASGLAGVSDTQYF. The CDR3 nucleotides are TGTGCCAGCGGATTAGCGGGAGTTTCAGATACGCAGTATTTT.

The chain combines TRBV7-3 with TRBJ2-6; 10 bases align to TRBD1. The CDR3 sequence is 16 residues long. The ends lost 5 bases at V and 5 bases at J; junction bases unmatched: 6. Looked up from germline, CDR1 is SGHTA and CDR2 is FQGTGA. CDR3 sequence reads: CASSPGQGSWANVLTF. The CDR3, as DNA: TGTGCCAGCAGCCCGGGACAGGGGAGCTGGGCCAACGTCCTGACTTTC.

The gene calls are TRBV29-1 and TRBJ1-2; D call uncertain. The V and J ends lost 5 bases and 8 bases respectively, with 15 bases between them. Germline loops: CDR1 SQVTM, CDR2 ANQGSEA. CDR3 length: 12 amino acids. The CDR3: CSVSSEFGGYTF. CDR3 DNA sequence: TGCAGCGTTTCATCGGAGTTCGGGGGCTACACCTTC.

V usage is TRBV30 and J usage is TRBJ2-3; 9 bases agree with TRBD1. This CDR3 has 15 residues. Per germline, CDR1 GTSNPN and CDR2 SVGIG (reference sequence). J was trimmed by 1 base and V by 5 bases; bases with no gene match: 7. CDR3 residues: CAWGGGDRGTDTQYF. CDR3 in DNA: TGTGCCTGGGGGGGTGGGGACAGGGGCACAGATACGCAGTATTTT.

The chain's CDR3 is CASSSSRGEYNQPQHF. The CDR3 bases are TGTGCCAGCAGTTCCTCCAGGGGGGAATATAATCAGCCCCAGCATTTT. The chain links TRBV27 to TRBJ1-5; 7 nucleotides line up with TRBD1. The germline gives CDR1 MNHEY, CDR2 SMNVEV (reference sequence). V lost 4 bases and J lost 4; bases outside the gene matches: 10. The CDR3 covers 16 residues.

The chain is built from TRBV9 and TRBJ1-5; the match to TRBD1 covers 8 bases. J gave up 7 bases and V 4 bases, and 10 bases lay outside the gene matches. The germline gives CDR1 SGDLS, CDR2 YYNGEE. This CDR3 spans 15 amino acids. CDR3 in DNA: TGTGCCAGCAGCACTCAGGACAGGGAGGACCAGCCCCAGCATTTT. This codes for CASSTQDREDQPQHF.

The chain has TRBV2 and TRBJ2-7; 7 bases are a match to TRBD1. With V trimmed by 7 bases and J by 3 bases, 9 bases remained unmatched. The germline V gene encodes CDR1 SNHLY and CDR2 FYNNEI. The CDR3 covers 14 residues. CDR3 amino acids: CASKLDREFYEQYF. CDR3 DNA: TGTGCCAGCAAACTCGACAGGGAATTCTACGAGCAGTACTTC.

CDR3 sequence: CASSEPSAVLAKNIQYF. CDR3 DNA sequence: TGTGCCAGCAGTGAACCATCGGCGGTACTAGCCAAAAACATTCAGTACTTC. The chain has TRBV6-1 and TRBJ2-4; unclear D gene. V lost 2 bases and J 0 bases, leaving 14 bases between the germline ends. CDR1 and CDR2 from the germline V gene are MNHNS and SASEGT. This CDR3 has 17 residues.

This clone occurred a few times. The V call is TRBV4-2, the J call TRBJ2-2; 10 nucleotides match TRBD2. The V and J ends lost 2 bases and 3 bases, in that order; junction bases with no gene match: 0. The length of the CDR3 is 15 residues. CDR1 and CDR2 (germline): LGHNA, YNFKEQ. The CDR3 nucleotides read TGTGCCAGCAGCCAACTAGCGGGAGACACCGGGGAGCTGTTTTTT. Translated, it gives CASSQLAGDTGELFF.

The rearrangement joins TRBV13 to TRBJ2-1; 11 nucleotides agree with TRBD2. V lost 2 bases to trimming and J lost 6 bases; unmatched junction nucleotides: 3. CDR1 is PRHDT and CDR2 is FYEKMQ in the germline V gene (reference sequence). CDR3 size: 15 residues. CDR3 amino acids: CASSLWTSGFNEQFF. CDR3 bases: TGTGCCAGCAGCTTATGGACTAGCGGGTTCAATGAGCAGTTCTTC. The whole variable domain, remainder taken from reference TRBV13 and TRBJ2-1, is AAGVIQSPRHLIKEKRETATLKCYPIPRHDTVYWYQQGPGQDPQFLISFYEKMQSDKGSIPDRFSAQQFSDYHSELNMSSLELGDSALYFCASSLWTSGFNEQFFGPGTRLTVL.

CDR3 nucleotide sequence: TGTGCCAGCAGGGGGCCTCAAGAGACCCAGTACTTC. Translation gives CASRGPQETQYF. The J gene is TRBJ2-5, the V gene TRBV11-3; D is possibly TRBD1 (5 bases). The ends were cut back, 6 bases at V and 2 bases at J, with 7 bases in the middle. Germline CDR1 reads SGHNT; CDR2 reads YENEEA. CDR3 length: 12 residues.

The chain uses TRBV9 and TRBJ2-3, with D possibly matching TRBD2 (6 bases). CDR3 length equals 14 residues. Germline assignment: CDR1 SGDLS and CDR2 YYNGEE. V was shortened by 0 bases and J by 4 bases, with 9 bases between the two germline ends. The CDR3 sequence is CASSVVTSSDTQYF. The CDR3 coding sequence is TGTGCCAGCAGCGTAGTCACTAGCTCAGATACGCAGTATTTT.

The rearrangement links TRBV15 to TRBJ2-7; TRBD2 matches 7 bases. The CDR3 runs 15 residues. Germline CDR1 and CDR2: LNHNV and YYDKDF (reference sequence). After removal of 0 bases from V and 6 bases from J, the junction contained 8 bases not matched to a gene. CDR3 loop: CATSRDTGGHVEQYF. CDR3 in DNA: TGTGCCACCAGCAGAGATACGGGAGGTCATGTCGAGCAGTACTTC.

The chain combines TRBV5-1 with TRBJ2-5; a possible D gene is TRBD1 (5 bases). CDR3 size: 14 residues. CDR1 and CDR2 from the germline V gene are SGHRS and YFSETQ. The V end was cut by 0 bases, the J end by 4 bases, with 10 bases between. Here the CDR3 DNA reads TGCGCCAGCAGCTTGGACCAGGGAAGAGAGACCCAGTACTTC. This encodes CASSLDQGRETQYF.

This clone has only one observation. The V and J genes are TRBV28 and TRBJ1-1, with D maybe TRBD1 (6 bases). V was clipped by 3 bases and J by 7 bases, with 12 bases between them. The CDR3 runs 13 residues. The V gene's germline CDR1 is MDHEN and CDR2 SYDVKM. CDR3 nucleotides: TGTGCCAGCAGTTTTGGGGGAGGGGGTGAAGCTTTCTTT. Protein sequence: CASSFGGGGEAFF. The full variable domain, in which reference TRBV28 and TRBJ1-1 provide the parts outside the CDR3, is DVKVTQSSRYLVKRTGEKVFLECVQDMDHENMFWYRQDPGLGLRLIYFSYDVKMKEKGDIPEGYSVSREKKERFSLILESASTNQTSMYLCASSFGGGGEAFFGQGTRLTVV.

This clone was picked up one time. The chain has TRBV7-6 and TRBJ2-7; the D is unclear. The CDR3 covers 13 residues. The germline V gene encodes CDR1 SGHVS and CDR2 FNYEAQ. Between the trimmed V and J ends, which lost 1 base and 2 bases, there was a span of 6 bases. CDR3 sequence (DNA): TGTGCCAGCAGCTTAGATAGCCCCTACGAGCAGTACTTC. This codes for CASSLDSPYEQYF.

In this sample, this clone turned up once. The J gene is TRBJ2-2, the V gene TRBV5-1; 11 bases line up with TRBD2. J lost 6 bases, V lost 4 bases, and 5 bases had no gene match. The CDR3 extends over 15 amino acids. Germline V gene lookup returns CDR1 SGHRS and CDR2 YFSETQ. CDR3 DNA: TGCGCCAGCAGCCTACTAGCGGGAGAAGCCGGGGAGCTGTTTTTT. It is translated as CASSLLAGEAGELFF. The full variable domain, rest sourced from reference TRBV5-1 and TRBJ2-2, is KAGVTQTPRYLIKTRGQQVTLSCSPISGHRSVSWYQQTPGQGLQFLFEYFSETQRNKGNFPGRFSGRQFSNSRSEMNVSTLELGDSALYLCASSLLAGEAGELFFGEGSRLTVL.

The chain is built from TRBV4-2 and TRBJ2-7; 10 bases map to TRBD1. The CDR3 contains 16 residues. The germline V gene encodes CDR1 LGHNA and CDR2 YNFKEQ. The V and J ends lost 1 base and 0 bases, in that order; junction bases with no gene match: 3. DNA for the CDR3: TGTGCCAGCAGCCAAGCCGGGACAGGGGCCTCCTACGAGCAGTACTTC. This translates into CASSQAGTGASYEQYF.

The chain recombines TRBV9 with TRBJ2-7; a weak D match, TRBD1 (6 bases). The germline V and J ends were trimmed by 7 bases and 4 bases, with 15 bases remaining between them. The germline CDR1 and CDR2 sequences are SGDLS and YYNGEE. The CDR3 is 13 amino acids. CDR3 in DNA: TGTGCCAGCGGGCCGGGACAAGCGTACGAGCAGTACTTC. Residues: CASGPGQAYEQYF. Full variable domain (rest looked up from reference TRBV9 and TRBJ2-7): DSGVTQTPKHLITATGQRVTLRCSPRSGDLSVYWYQQSLDQGLQFLIQYYNGEERAKGNILERFSAQQFPDLHSELNLSSLELGDSALYFCASGPGQAYEQYFGPGTRLTVT.

The V gene is TRBV15, the J gene TRBJ1-1; a weak D match, TRBD1 (5 bases). V lost 0 bases and J lost 1, with 6 bases in between. CDR1 is LNHNV, CDR2 YYDKDF, per germline (reference sequence). This CDR3 region has 14 residues. The CDR3: CATSRDDRNTEAFF. CDR3 DNA sequence: TGTGCCACCAGCAGAGATGACAGGAACACTGAAGCTTTCTTT.